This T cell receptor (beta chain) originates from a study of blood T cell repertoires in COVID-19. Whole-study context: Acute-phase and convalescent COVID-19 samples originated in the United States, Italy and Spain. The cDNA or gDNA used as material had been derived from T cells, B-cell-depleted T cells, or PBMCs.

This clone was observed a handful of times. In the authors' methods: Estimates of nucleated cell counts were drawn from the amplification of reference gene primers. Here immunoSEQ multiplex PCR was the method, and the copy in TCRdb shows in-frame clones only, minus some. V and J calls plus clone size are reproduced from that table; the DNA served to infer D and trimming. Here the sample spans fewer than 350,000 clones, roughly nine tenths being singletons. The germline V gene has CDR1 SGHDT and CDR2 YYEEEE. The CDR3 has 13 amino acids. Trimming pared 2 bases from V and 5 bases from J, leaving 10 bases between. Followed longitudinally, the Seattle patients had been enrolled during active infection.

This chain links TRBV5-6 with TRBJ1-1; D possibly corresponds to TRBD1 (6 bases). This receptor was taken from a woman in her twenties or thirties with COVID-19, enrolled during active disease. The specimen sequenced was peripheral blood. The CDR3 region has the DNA TGTGCCAGCAGCTTTCAGGGGTTTACTGAAGCTTTCTTT. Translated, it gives CASSFQGFTEAFF.